The 12 T cell receptor beta chains reported below all come from one sample, sequenced in a study of cytomegalovirus exposure and HLA in healthy donors. Researchers ran the PCR with 60 Vbeta and 13 Jbeta primers. The protocol was immunoSEQ multiplex PCR, while the TCRdb copy is restricted to in-frame clones and leaves out a portion. The sample consists of over 110,000 clones, roughly 76% of them appearing once. Sequenced input: PBMCs. The receptors shown here come from a woman aged 35 to 49 in good health and CMV-seronegative.

The chain couples TRBV2 to TRBJ2-7; 7 bases are shared with TRBD1. Germline CDR1 is SNHLY and CDR2 is FYNNEI. The CDR3 is 17 amino acids. V was pared by 4 bases and J by 0 bases, with 12 bases of the junction left unmatched. CDR3 bases: TGTGCCAGCAGTGTCCCCTCCGACAGGGCCAGCTCCTACGAGCAGTACTTC. As protein: CASSVPSDRASSYEQYF.

This clone appeared a few times. The J gene is TRBJ1-6, the V gene TRBV11-2, with D maybe TRBD1 (5 bases). This CDR3 has 18 residues. Germline V gene lookup returns CDR1 SGHAT and CDR2 FQNNGV. V was clipped by 7 bases and J by 1 base, with 20 bases between them. CDR3 residues: CASTKGRGEGSYNSPLHF. The CDR3 DNA follows: TGTGCCAGCACCAAAGGTCGGGGGGAGGGTTCCTATAATTCACCCCTCCACTTT.

This chain connects TRBV4-3 to TRBJ1-6, with 8 bases fitting TRBD1. V lost 0 bases, J lost 9 bases, and 10 bases stayed unmatched. The CDR3 is 17 amino acids. Germline assignment: CDR1 LGHNA and CDR2 YSLEER. Written as DNA, the CDR3 is TGCGCCAGCAGCCAAGACCCGGGGGCAGGGGGCCCTTCACCCCTCCACTTT. Protein: CASSQDPGAGGPSPLHF.

The chain joins TRBV6-6 to TRBJ1-6; no definite D call. The germline gives CDR1 MNHNY, CDR2 SVGAGI (reference sequence). V was shortened by 6 bases and J by 9 bases, with 9 bases between the two germline ends. CDR3 length: 12 amino acids. The CDR3 region is CASSPGVSPLHF. The CDR3 region has the DNA TGTGCCAGCAGCCCCGGTGTTTCACCCCTCCACTTT.

V is TRBV7-2 and J is TRBJ2-3; 9 nucleotides agree with TRBD1. Losses at the gene ends were 5 bases for V and 4 bases for J; bases not matched to a gene: 7. Germline CDR1 and CDR2: SGHTA and FQGNSA. The CDR3 runs 15 residues. As DNA, the CDR3 is TGTGCCAGCAGCAAGGGGACAGGGTGGGCAGATACGCAGTATTTT. This encodes CASSKGTGWADTQYF.

CDR3 amino acids: CASSQASLAGNTGELFF. The CDR3 nucleotides are TGCGCCAGCAGCCAAGCCTCACTAGCGGGGAACACCGGGGAGCTGTTTTTT. The chain carries TRBV4-3 and TRBJ2-2; 9 bases are a match to TRBD2. The CDR3 sequence is 17 residues long. V gave up 1 base and J gave up 1 base; unmatched junction bases: 4. The V gene's germline CDR1 is LGHNA and CDR2 YSLEER.

This clone was seen only a few times. The chain employs TRBV2 and TRBJ1-6; D gene ambiguous. The CDR3 is 15 residues long. V lost 1 base, J lost 9 bases, and 13 bases lay in between. The germline CDR1 and CDR2 sequences are SNHLY and FYNNEI. The CDR3 spells CASSEGQVVGSPLHF. The CDR3 DNA reads as TGTGCCAGCAGTGAAGGCCAGGTAGTGGGTTCACCCCTCCACTTT. Combining the CDR3 with reference TRBV2 and TRBJ1-6 gives the whole variable domain EPEVTQTPSHQVTQMGQEVILRCVPISNHLYFYWYRQILGQKVEFLVSFYNNEISEKSEIFDDQFSVERPDGSNFTLKIRSTKLEDSAMYFCASSEGQVVGSPLHFGNGTRLTVT.

Concerning this clone: This same CDR3 is encoded by further DNA sequences in the sample. The chain joins TRBV5-1 to TRBJ1-2, with 8 bases aligning to TRBD1. The V gene's germline CDR1 is SGHRS and CDR2 YFSETQ. This CDR3 spans 13 amino acids. V trimming: 2 bases; J trimming: 5 bases; junction bases outside the gene matches: 2. The CDR3 nucleotides read TGCGCCAGCAGCTTAGACAGGGGATATGGCTACACCTTC. This encodes CASSLDRGYGYTF. The full variable domain, with the rest looked up from reference TRBV5-1 and TRBJ1-2, is KAGVTQTPRYLIKTRGQQVTLSCSPISGHRSVSWYQQTPGQGLQFLFEYFSETQRNKGNFPGRFSGRQFSNSRSEMNVSTLELGDSALYLCASSLDRGYGYTFGSGTRLTVV.

Comment on this clone: The same CDR3 can be traced to other DNA sequences in this sample. The chain joins TRBV29-1 to TRBJ1-1; a possible D gene is TRBD1 (5 bases). The CDR3 sequence is 12 residues long. V lost 4 bases to trimming and J lost 0 bases, with 6 bases between them. Per germline, CDR1 SQVTM and CDR2 ANQGSEA. CDR3 sequence: CSVGQLNTEAFF. The CDR3 nucleotides read TGCAGCGTTGGACAGCTGAACACTGAAGCTTTCTTT.

The CDR3 DNA is TGTGCCAGTAGTATTGCCCCCGACCGACGGAGACAGCCCCAGCATTTT. This gives the protein CASSIAPDRRRQPQHF. V usage is TRBV19 and J usage is TRBJ1-5; D unclear. V lost 3 bases and J lost 7, with 19 bases in between. Germline assignment: CDR1 LNHDA and CDR2 SQIVND (reference sequence). The CDR3 totals 16 residues.

The rearrangement uses TRBV27 and TRBJ2-3; possibly TRBD2 for D (6 bases). CDR1 is MNHEY, CDR2 SMNVEV, per germline (reference sequence). Trimming took 6 bases from V and 5 from J, leaving 24 bases between them. The CDR3 is 17 amino acids. The CDR3 region has the DNA TGTGCCAGCAGGGGTTTTGTCGACGGGGGTTTGGAAGATACGCAGTATTTT. Amino acids: CASRGFVDGGLEDTQYF.

The chain has TRBV5-1 and TRBJ2-3, with TRBD1 identical over 7 bases. The V gene's germline CDR1 is SGHRS and CDR2 YFSETQ. Losses at the gene ends were 4 bases for V and 2 bases for J; bases not matched to a gene: 4. This CDR3 is 14 amino acids long. CDR3 in amino acids: CASSLDRFTDTQYF. CDR3 in DNA: TGCGCCAGCAGCCTGGACAGGTTCACAGATACGCAGTATTTT.